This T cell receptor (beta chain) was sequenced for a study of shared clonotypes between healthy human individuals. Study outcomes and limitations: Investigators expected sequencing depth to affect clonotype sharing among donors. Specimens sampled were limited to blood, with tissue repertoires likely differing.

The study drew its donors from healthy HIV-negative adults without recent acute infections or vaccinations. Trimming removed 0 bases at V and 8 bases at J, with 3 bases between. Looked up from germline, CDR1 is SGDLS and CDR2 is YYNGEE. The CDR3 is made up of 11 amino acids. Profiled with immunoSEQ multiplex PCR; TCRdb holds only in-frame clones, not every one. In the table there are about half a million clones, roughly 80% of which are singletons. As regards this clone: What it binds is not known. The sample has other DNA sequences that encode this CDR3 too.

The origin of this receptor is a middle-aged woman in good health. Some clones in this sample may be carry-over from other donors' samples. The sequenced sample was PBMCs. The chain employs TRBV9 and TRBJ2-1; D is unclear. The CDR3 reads CASSVGYEQFF. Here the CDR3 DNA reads TGTGCCAGCAGCGTAGGGTATGAGCAGTTCTTC.